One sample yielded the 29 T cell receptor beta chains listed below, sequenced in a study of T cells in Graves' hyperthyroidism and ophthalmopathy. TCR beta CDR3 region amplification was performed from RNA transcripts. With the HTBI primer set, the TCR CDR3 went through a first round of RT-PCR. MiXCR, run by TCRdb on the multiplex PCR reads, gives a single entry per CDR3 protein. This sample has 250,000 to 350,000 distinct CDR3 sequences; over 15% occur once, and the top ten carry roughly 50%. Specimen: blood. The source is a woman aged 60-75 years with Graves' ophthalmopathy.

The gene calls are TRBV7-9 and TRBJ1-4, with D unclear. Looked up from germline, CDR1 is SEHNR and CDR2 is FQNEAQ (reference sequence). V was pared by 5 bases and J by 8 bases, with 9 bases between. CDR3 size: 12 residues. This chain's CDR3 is CASSTMGEKLFF. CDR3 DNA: TGTGCCAGCAGCACAATGGGGGAAAAACTGTTTTTT.

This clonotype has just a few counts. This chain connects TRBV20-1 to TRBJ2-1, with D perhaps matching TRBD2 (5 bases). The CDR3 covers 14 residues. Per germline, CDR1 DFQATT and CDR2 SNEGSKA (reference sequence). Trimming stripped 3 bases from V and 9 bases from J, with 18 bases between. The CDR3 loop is CSASSAGGFGEQFF. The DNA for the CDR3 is TGCAGTGCTAGTTCGGCTGGCGGGTTCGGTGAGCAGTTCTTC.

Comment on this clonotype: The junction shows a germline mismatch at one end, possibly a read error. This CDR3 is CTSSIQGSYEQFF. The CDR3 DNA reads TGTACCAGCAGCATACAGGGTTCCTACGAGCAGTTCTTC. The chain uses TRBV3-1 and TRBJ2-7; TRBD1 is a possible D gene (6 bases). The end of the DNA is better explained by TRBJ2-1, so the J call may be wrong. The CDR3 has 13 residues. In germline, CDR1 is LGHDT, CDR2 YNNKEL (reference sequence).

The CDR3 DNA follows: TGTGCCAGCAGCCAAGGACAGGGGGCGCTTTCTAATGAAAAACTGTTTTTT. Translation: CASSQGQGALSNEKLFF. The chain links TRBV4-2 to TRBJ1-4; 10 bases align to TRBD1. This CDR3 region has 17 residues. The germline CDR1 and CDR2 sequences are LGHNA and YNFKEQ. The J segment lost 3 bases and the V segment lost 1 base, leaving 5 bases of the junction unmatched.

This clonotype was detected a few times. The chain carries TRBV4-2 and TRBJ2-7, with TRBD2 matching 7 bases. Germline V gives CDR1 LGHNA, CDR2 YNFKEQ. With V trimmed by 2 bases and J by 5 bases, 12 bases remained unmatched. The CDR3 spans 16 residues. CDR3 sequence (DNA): TGTGCCAGCAGCCAACTGGGGGGGTGGGTGTCCGACGAGCAGTACTTC. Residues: CASSQLGGWVSDEQYF.

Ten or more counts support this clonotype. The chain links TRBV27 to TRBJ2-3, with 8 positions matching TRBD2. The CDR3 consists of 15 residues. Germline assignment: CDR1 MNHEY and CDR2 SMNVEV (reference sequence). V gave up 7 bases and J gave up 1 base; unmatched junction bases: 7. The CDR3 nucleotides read TGTGCCAGCACTCTTAGCGGGACTCGCACAGATACGCAGTATTTT. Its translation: CASTLSGTRTDTQYF.

As DNA, the CDR3 is TGTGCCAGCAGTGAATTGGGTTACAGGGGGGTCTATGGCTACACCTTC. It yields the protein CASSELGYRGVYGYTF. The chain is built from TRBV25-1 and TRBJ1-2; 8 bases agree with TRBD1. Germline-derived CDR1 and CDR2 are MGHDK and SYGVNS. The J segment lost 4 bases and the V segment lost 1 base, leaving 8 bases of the junction unmatched. The CDR3 contains 16 residues.

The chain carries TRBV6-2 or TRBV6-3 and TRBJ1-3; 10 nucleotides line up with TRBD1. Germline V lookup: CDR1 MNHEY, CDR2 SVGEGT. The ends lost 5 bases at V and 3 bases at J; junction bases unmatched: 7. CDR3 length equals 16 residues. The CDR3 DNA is TGTGCCAGCAGTGACAAGACAGGGGGCCGTGGAAACACCATATATTTT. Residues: CASSDKTGGRGNTIYF.

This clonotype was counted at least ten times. The CDR3 spells CASRQQGNTGELFF. The CDR3 nucleotides are TGTGCCAGCAGACAACAGGGGAACACCGGGGAGCTGTTTTTT. The J gene is TRBJ2-2, the V gene TRBV6-1; TRBD1 might be the D (6 bases). Trimming cost V 6 bases and J 1 base, with 9 bases left between them. Per the germline V gene, CDR1 is MNHNS and CDR2 is SASEGT. The CDR3 sequence is 14 residues long.

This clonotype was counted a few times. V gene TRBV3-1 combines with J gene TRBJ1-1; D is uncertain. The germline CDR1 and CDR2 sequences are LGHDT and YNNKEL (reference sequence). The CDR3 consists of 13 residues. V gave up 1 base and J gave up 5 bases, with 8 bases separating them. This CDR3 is CASSQAGSTEAFF. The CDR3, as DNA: TGTGCCAGCAGCCAAGCCGGAAGTACTGAAGCTTTCTTT.

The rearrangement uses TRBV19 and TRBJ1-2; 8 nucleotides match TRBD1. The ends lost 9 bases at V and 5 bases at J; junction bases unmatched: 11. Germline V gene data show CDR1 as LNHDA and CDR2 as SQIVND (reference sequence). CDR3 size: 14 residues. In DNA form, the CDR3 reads TGTGCCAGCTCCGACAGGGGAAGACTTTATGGCTACACCTTC. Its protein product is CASSDRGRLYGYTF.

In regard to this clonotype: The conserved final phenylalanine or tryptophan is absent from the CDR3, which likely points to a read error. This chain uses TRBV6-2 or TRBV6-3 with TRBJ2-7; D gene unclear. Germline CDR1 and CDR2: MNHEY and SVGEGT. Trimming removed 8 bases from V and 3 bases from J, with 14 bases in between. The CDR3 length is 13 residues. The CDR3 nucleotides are TGTGCCAGCCGAACCTCACCGCTCTACGAGCAGTACCTC. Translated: CASRTSPLYEQYL.

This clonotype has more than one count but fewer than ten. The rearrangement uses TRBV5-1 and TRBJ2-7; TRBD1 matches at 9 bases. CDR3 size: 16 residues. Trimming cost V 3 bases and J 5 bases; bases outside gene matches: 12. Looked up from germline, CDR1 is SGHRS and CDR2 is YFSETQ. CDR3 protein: CASSWRGGQGLNEQYF. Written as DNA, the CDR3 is TGCGCCAGCAGCTGGAGGGGCGGACAGGGGCTTAACGAGCAGTACTTC.

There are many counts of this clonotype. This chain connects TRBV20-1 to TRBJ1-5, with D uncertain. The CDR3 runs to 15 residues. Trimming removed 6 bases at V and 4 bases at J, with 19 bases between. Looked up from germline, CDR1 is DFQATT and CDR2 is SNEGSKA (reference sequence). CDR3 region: CSAMREAGVNQPQHF. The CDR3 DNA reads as TGCAGTGCGATGCGGGAGGCCGGGGTTAATCAGCCCCAGCATTTT.

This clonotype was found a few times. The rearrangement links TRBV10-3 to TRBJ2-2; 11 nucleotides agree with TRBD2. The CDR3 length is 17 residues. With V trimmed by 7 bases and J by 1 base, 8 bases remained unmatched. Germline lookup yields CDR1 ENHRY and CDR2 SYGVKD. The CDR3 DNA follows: TGTGCCATCACCACGGGACTAGCGGAGAAGAACACCGGGGAGCTGTTTTTT. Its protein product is CAITTGLAEKNTGELFF.

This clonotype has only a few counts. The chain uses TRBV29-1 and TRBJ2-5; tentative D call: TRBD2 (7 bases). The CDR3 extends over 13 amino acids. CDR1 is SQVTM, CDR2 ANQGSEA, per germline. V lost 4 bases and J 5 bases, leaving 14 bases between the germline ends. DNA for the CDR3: TGCAGCGTTGGGGGGGGGGCGCGGGAGACCCAGTACTTC. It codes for CSVGGGARETQYF.

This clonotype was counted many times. The CDR3 nucleotides are TGTGCCAGCAGGCGTTCTAGCGGCCAAGAGACCCAGTACTTC. The encoded protein is CASRRSSGQETQYF. The V call is TRBV28, the J call TRBJ2-5, with 7 nucleotides matching TRBD2. The CDR3 covers 14 residues. After removal of 6 bases from V and 1 base from J, the junction contained 5 bases not matched to a gene. Germline-derived CDR1 and CDR2 are MDHEN and SYDVKM.

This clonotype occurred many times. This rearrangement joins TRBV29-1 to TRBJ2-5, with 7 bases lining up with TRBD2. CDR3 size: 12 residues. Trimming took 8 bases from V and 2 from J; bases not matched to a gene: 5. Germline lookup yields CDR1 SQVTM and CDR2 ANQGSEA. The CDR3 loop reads CSSLAGQETQYF. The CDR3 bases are TGCAGCTCATTAGCGGGTCAAGAGACCCAGTACTTC.

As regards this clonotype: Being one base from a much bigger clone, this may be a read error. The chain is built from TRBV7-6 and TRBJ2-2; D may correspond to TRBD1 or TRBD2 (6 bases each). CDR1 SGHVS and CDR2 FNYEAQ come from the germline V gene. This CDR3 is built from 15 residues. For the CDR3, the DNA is TGTGTCAGCAGCTTTCGGGGGCGCGGCACCGGGGAGCTGTTTTTT. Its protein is CVSSFRGRGTGELFF. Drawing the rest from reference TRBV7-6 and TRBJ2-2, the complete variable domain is GAGVSQSPRYKVTKRGQDVALRCDPISGHVSLYWYRQALGQGPEFLTYFNYEAQQDKSGLPNDRFSAERPEGSISTLTIQRTEQRDSAMYRCVSSFRGRGTGELFFGEGSRLTVL.

The CDR3 here is CASSGDRDNGYTF. DNA for the CDR3: TGTGCCAGCAGTGGGGACAGGGATAATGGCTACACCTTC. The chain has TRBV2 and TRBJ1-2; 9 bases are shared with TRBD1. J gave up 6 bases and V 4 bases, and 3 bases lay outside the gene matches. The germline V gene has CDR1 SNHLY and CDR2 FYNNEI. The CDR3 is made up of 13 amino acids.

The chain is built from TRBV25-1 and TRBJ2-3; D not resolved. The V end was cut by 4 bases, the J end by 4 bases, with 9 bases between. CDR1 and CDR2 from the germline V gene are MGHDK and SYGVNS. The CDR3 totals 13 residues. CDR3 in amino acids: CASSGYISDTQYF. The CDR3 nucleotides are TGTGCCAGCAGTGGGTACATCTCAGATACGCAGTATTTT.

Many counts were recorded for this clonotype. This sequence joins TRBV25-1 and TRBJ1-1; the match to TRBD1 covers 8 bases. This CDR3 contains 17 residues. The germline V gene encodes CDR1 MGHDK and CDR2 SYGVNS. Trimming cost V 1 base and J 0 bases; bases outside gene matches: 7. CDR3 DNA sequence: TGTGCCAGCAGTGAATCCTGGGACAGGACCCTGAACACTGAAGCTTTCTTT. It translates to CASSESWDRTLNTEAFF.

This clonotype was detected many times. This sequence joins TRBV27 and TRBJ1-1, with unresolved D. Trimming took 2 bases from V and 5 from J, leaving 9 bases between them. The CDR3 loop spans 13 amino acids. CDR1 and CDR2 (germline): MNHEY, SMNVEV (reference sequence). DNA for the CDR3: TGTGCCAGCAGTTTAACGGACGGGACTGAAGCTTTCTTT. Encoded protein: CASSLTDGTEAFF.

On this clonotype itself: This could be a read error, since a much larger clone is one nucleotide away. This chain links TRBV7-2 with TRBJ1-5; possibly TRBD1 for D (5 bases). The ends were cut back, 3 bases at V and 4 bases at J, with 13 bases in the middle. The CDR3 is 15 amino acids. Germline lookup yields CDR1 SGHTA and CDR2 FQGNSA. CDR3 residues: CASSFIGGGNQPQHF. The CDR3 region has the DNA TGTGCCAGCAGCTTTATTGGGGGAGGGAATCAGCCCCAGCATTTT.

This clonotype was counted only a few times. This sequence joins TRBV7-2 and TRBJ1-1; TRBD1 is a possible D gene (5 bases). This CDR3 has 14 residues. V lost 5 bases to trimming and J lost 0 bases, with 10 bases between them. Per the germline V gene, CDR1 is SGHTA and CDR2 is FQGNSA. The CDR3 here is CASSPGLMNTEAFF. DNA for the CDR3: TGTGCCAGCAGCCCGGGACTTATGAACACTGAAGCTTTCTTT.

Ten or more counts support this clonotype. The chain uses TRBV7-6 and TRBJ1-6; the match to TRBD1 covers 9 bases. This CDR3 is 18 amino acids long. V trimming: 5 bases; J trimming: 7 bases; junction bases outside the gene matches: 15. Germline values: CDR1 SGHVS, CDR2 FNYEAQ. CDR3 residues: CASSPFAGTGRDNSPLHF. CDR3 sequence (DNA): TGTGCCAGCAGCCCTTTTGCCGGGACAGGGAGGGACAATTCACCCCTCCACTTT.

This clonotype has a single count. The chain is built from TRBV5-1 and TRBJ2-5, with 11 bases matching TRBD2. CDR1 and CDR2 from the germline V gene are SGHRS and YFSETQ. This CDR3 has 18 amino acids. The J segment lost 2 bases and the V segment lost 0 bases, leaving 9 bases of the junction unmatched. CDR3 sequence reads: CASSLAGLAGGGQETQYF. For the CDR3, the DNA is TGCGCCAGCAGCTTGGCGGGGCTAGCGGGAGGAGGACAAGAGACCCAGTACTTC.

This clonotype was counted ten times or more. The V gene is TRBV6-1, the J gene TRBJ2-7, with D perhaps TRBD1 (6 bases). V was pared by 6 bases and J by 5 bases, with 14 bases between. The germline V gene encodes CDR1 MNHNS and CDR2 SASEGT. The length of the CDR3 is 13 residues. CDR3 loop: CASSMDTGNEQYF. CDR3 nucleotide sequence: TGTGCCAGCAGCATGGACACAGGGAACGAGCAGTACTTC.

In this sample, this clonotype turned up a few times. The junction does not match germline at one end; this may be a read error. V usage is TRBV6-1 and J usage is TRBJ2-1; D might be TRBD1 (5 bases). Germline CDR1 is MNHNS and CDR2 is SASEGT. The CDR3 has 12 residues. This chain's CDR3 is CASREGDNEQFF. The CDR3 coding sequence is TGTGCCAGCAGGGAAGGGGACAATGAGCAGTTCTTC.